What follows are 8 T cell receptor beta chains derived from one specimen sequenced in a study of T-cell memory formation after mild COVID-19. MiXCR was run by TCRdb on the 5' RACE reads, yielding one entry per CDR3 protein. The sample has about 310,000 distinct CDR3 sequences, around a sixth seen once. The material sequenced was PBMCs or a T cell subset sorted from them (not recorded which). The source of these receptors is a man between 18 and 29 years old who had mild COVID-19 (a few samples of this study predate the infection). Cell type and time point are not known.

Only a few counts were recorded for this clonotype. This rearrangement joins TRBV7-2 to TRBJ1-1, with D perhaps TRBD1 (5 bases). The germline V gene encodes CDR1 SGHTA and CDR2 FQGNSA. V gave up 8 bases and J gave up 1 base, with 11 bases separating them. The CDR3 consists of 13 residues. The CDR3 protein is CASRGNQNTEAFF. CDR3 nucleotides: TGTGCCAGCCGGGGGAATCAGAACACTGAAGCTTTCTTT.

The chain combines TRBV7-2 with TRBJ2-5, with unresolved D. Germline values: CDR1 SGHTA, CDR2 FQGNSA. The CDR3 runs to 11 residues. Trimming pared 6 bases from V and 6 bases from J, leaving 8 bases between. The CDR3 nucleotides are TGTGCCAGCAGTACCGATCAGACCCAGTACTTC. It specifies CASSTDQTQYF.

The chain combines TRBV4-1 with TRBJ1-1; D is uncertain. Germline V CDR1 and CDR2: MGHRA, YSYEKL. There are 15 residues in the CDR3. Between the trimmed V and J ends, which lost 1 base and 3 bases, there was a span of 12 bases. The chain's CDR3 is CASSQAPPRDTEAFF. CDR3 nucleotides: TGCGCCAGCAGCCAAGCCCCTCCCCGGGACACTGAAGCTTTCTTT.

The chain employs TRBV5-1 and TRBJ2-1, with D possibly being TRBD1 (9 bases). Germline CDR1 and CDR2: SGHRS and YFSETQ. V dropped 5 bases and J dropped 0 bases, with 27 bases sitting between them. The CDR3 extends over 20 amino acids. CDR3 coding DNA: TGCGCCAGCAGTGATCCCGGGGTCGGGACAGGGACTAGCTCCTACAATGAGCAGTTCTTC. Its translation: CASSDPGVGTGTSSYNEQFF.

The chain recombines TRBV5-1 with TRBJ1-1, with TRBD1 matching 9 bases. This CDR3 has 16 residues. With 2 bases clipped from V and 4 bases from J, the junction kept 9 bases outside the gene matches. Germline CDR1 is SGHRS and CDR2 is YFSETQ. The CDR3 reads CASSLGTGPGGTEAFF. CDR3 DNA sequence: TGCGCCAGCAGCTTAGGGACAGGGCCCGGAGGCACTGAAGCTTTCTTT.

This clonotype has only a few counts. The genes are TRBV11-3 and TRBJ2-1; possible D gene TRBD2, 5 bases. Germline V gene lookup returns CDR1 SGHNT and CDR2 YENEEA. The length of the CDR3 is 18 residues. Trimming removed 7 bases at V and 5 bases at J, with 27 bases between. For the CDR3, the DNA is TGTGCCAGCATTTATAACGGGGATTACCCCCCTCTTGACAATGAGCAGTTCTTC. Protein product: CASIYNGDYPPLDNEQFF.

J is TRBJ2-1 and V is TRBV2; 7 nucleotides align to TRBD1. Germline values: CDR1 SNHLY, CDR2 FYNNEI. Unmatched junction bases numbered 4, after V lost 5 bases and J lost 9 bases. This CDR3 contains 12 residues. CDR3 DNA: TGTGCCAGCAGTAGGGACAGAGTTGAGCAGTTCTTC. It specifies CASSRDRVEQFF. The whole variable domain, filled in from reference TRBV2 and TRBJ2-1, reads EPEVTQTPSHQVTQMGQEVILRCVPISNHLYFYWYRQILGQKVEFLVSFYNNEISEKSEIFDDQFSVERPDGSNFTLKIRSTKLEDSAMYFCASSRDRVEQFFGPGTRLTVL.

The rearrangement links TRBV4-3 to TRBJ2-3; 7 nucleotides match TRBD2. CDR1 and CDR2 (germline): LGHNA, YSLEER. CDR3 length: 14 amino acids. J lost 2 bases, V lost 4 bases, and 3 bases had no gene match. CDR3 protein: CASSPRGDTDTQYF. DNA for the CDR3: TGCGCCAGCAGCCCTCGGGGGGACACAGATACGCAGTATTTT.